This T cell receptor (beta chain) was sequenced for a study of a mutant IDH1 vaccine in newly diagnosed glioma. Across the whole study: The study gave patients eight vaccinations in weeks 1, 3, 5, 7, 11, 15, 19, 23.

Documented time point: week 5, during vaccination. In the vaccine, a single dose held 300 ug of the mutant IDH1 20-mer peptide, along with topical imiquimod. In regard to this clone: What it binds is unknown.

The J segment lost 3 bases and the V segment lost 6 bases, leaving 3 bases of the junction unmatched. There are 15 residues in the CDR3. The germline V gene has CDR1 WSHSY and CDR2 SAAADI. The assay was immunoSEQ multiplex PCR, and TCRdb's table has in-frame clones only and misses some. The profile shows tens of thousands of clones, 70% to 85% of them singletons. The specimen was PBMCs, collected from a glioma patient whose treatment included an IDH1 peptide vaccine. The chain employs TRBV10-2 and TRBJ1-5; 12 bases are shared with TRBD1. This sequence originates from a man in his thirties or forties with glioma. CDR3 nucleotides: TGCGCCAGCAGACAGGGACAGGGGGCCAATCAGCCCCAGCATTTT. It translates to CASRQGQGANQPQHF.